This T cell receptor beta chain comes out of a study of blood T cells in healthy people across ages. Study-wide findings and caveats: Per million T cells, the diversity of TCR beta decreased roughly linearly as age advanced. Conclusively comparing naive with antigen-experienced cells was impossible with unsorted PBMCs.

This CDR3 is built from 15 residues. The J segment lost 5 bases and the V segment lost 8 bases, leaving 13 bases of the junction unmatched. It was with a sample-barcoded 5' primer and a J-beta primer mix that a second PCR of roughly 6 to 11 cycles was run. Each CDR3 protein gets one entry after TCRdb re-called the 5' RACE reads with MiXCR. The data hold 1.5 million to 2 million distinct CDR3 sequences, with about 28% observed a single time. Per sample, a minimum of 6.5 million PBMCs were isolated. This clonotype was seen a handful of times. Its antigen remains unidentified. The sample consisted of blood. The chain is built from TRBV12-3 or TRBV12-4 and TRBJ2-5, with 8 bases lining up with TRBD2. This sequence originates from a woman in her twenties or thirties in good health. CDR3 protein: CASRPSIGGGETQYF. CDR3 bases: TGTGCCAGCCGACCCTCAATCGGGGGGGGGGAGACCCAGTACTTC.